Listed here are 10 T cell receptor beta chains from one sample, sequenced in a study of shared clonotypes between healthy human individuals. Sequencing used immunoSEQ multiplex PCR; TCRdb keeps in-frame clones, though not all of them. The repertoire has millions of clones, 85% to 95% of them found once; the top ten carry 0.39%. The specimen was naive CD4+ T cells from PBMCs. Documented subset: CD45RA+ positively selected. Receptors originate from a young man in good health. Some clones in this sample may be carry-over from other donors' samples.

This clone was detected a few times. As DNA, the CDR3 is TGTGCCAGCAGCCCACGAGAGAACACTGAAGCTTTCTTT. Amino acids: CASSPRENTEAFF. The chain is built from TRBV7-3 and TRBJ1-1; no clear D gene. The CDR3 is 13 amino acids. Germline CDR1 is SGHTA and CDR2 is FQGTGA. V was trimmed by 5 bases and J by 1 base, leaving 8 bases between them.

The J gene is TRBJ2-3, the V gene TRBV6-1; D remains ambiguous. Germline values: CDR1 MNHNS, CDR2 SASEGT. CDR3 size: 14 residues. Trimming cost V 10 bases and J 0 bases, with 14 bases left between them. Here the CDR3 DNA reads TGTGCCATCCTATTCGCGATAAGCACAGATACGCAGTATTTT. Protein sequence: CAILFAISTDTQYF.

To note about this clone: Other DNA sequences in this specimen translate into the identical CDR3. The chain has TRBV4-3 and TRBJ2-1; D unclear. V shed 0 bases and J shed 2 bases, with 11 bases lying between them. CDR3 length: 16 residues. Germline CDR1 reads LGHNA; CDR2 reads YSLEER. The DNA of the CDR3 is TGCGCCAGCAGCCAAGATAGGGCGGAGCCCTACAATGAGCAGTTCTTC. Amino acids: CASSQDRAEPYNEQFF.

The rearrangement links TRBV30 to TRBJ2-2; 9 nucleotides match TRBD2. V dropped 8 bases and J dropped 7; count of bases not matched to a gene: 14. The CDR3 totals 15 residues. Germline-derived CDR1 and CDR2 are GTSNPN and SVGIG (reference sequence). As DNA, the CDR3 is TGTGCCGGGGGGCGAATAGCGGGAGTTGTCGGGGAGCTGTTTTTT. This encodes CAGGRIAGVVGELFF.

This clone was detected once. This chain joins TRBV4-1 and TRBJ1-2; D might be TRBD1 (5 bases). V was shortened by 0 bases and J by 7 bases, with 21 bases between the two germline ends. There are 17 residues in the CDR3. CDR1 is MGHRA and CDR2 is YSYEKL in the germline V gene. The CDR3 DNA reads TGCGCCAGCAGCCAAGATACCCAACGTTCGTTTACAGGTGGCTACACCTTC. Protein product: CASSQDTQRSFTGGYTF.

The CDR3 bases are TGCGCCAGCACCCGACTAGCAGGGGATGAGCAGTTCTTC. It specifies CASTRLAGDEQFF. The V and J genes are TRBV5-1 and TRBJ2-1; a possible D gene is TRBD2 (7 bases). V dropped 6 bases and J dropped 8 bases, with 15 bases sitting between them. The CDR3 sequence is 13 residues long. Germline CDR1 and CDR2: SGHRS and YFSETQ. Combining the CDR3 with reference TRBV5-1 and TRBJ2-1 gives the whole variable domain KAGVTQTPRYLIKTRGQQVTLSCSPISGHRSVSWYQQTPGQGLQFLFEYFSETQRNKGNFPGRFSGRQFSNSRSEMNVSTLELGDSALYLCASTRLAGDEQFFGPGTRLTVL.

The V and J genes are TRBV5-1 and TRBJ1-4; TRBD1 is a possible D gene (6 bases). V gave up 0 bases and J gave up 7 bases, with 13 bases separating them. Germline assignment: CDR1 SGHRS and CDR2 YFSETQ. The CDR3 spans 15 residues. CDR3 amino acids: CASSLDGGNREKLFF. CDR3 in DNA: TGCGCCAGCAGCTTGGATGGGGGCAACCGTGAAAAACTGTTTTTT.

The CDR3 region is CASSRSGGPVVDEQFF. CDR3 nucleotide sequence: TGTGCCAGCAGCCGATCTGGCGGCCCTGTGGTCGATGAGCAGTTCTTC. The chain uses TRBV5-4 and TRBJ2-1; D call uncertain. V lost 4 bases, J lost 8 bases, and 22 bases lay in between. The CDR3 extends over 16 amino acids. CDR1 and CDR2 (germline): SGHNT, YYREEE (reference sequence).

The chain combines TRBV4-1 with TRBJ2-1; D remains ambiguous. The CDR3 is made up of 13 amino acids. Trimming cost V 1 base and J 9 bases, with 10 bases left between them. Germline assignment: CDR1 MGHRA and CDR2 YSYEKL. The DNA of the CDR3 is TGCGCCAGCAGCCAAGGGCCTTTCGGTGAGCAGTTCTTC. This codes for CASSQGPFGEQFF.

This rearrangement joins TRBV5-6 to TRBJ1-1, with D unresolved. CDR1 is SGHDT, CDR2 YYEEEE, per germline. The CDR3 is 16 residues long. The V end lost 1 base, the J end lost 0 bases, and 13 bases lay between the germline ends. CDR3 amino acids: CASSLSAGFMNTEAFF. The CDR3 bases are TGTGCCAGCAGCTTGTCGGCGGGGTTTATGAACACTGAAGCTTTCTTT.